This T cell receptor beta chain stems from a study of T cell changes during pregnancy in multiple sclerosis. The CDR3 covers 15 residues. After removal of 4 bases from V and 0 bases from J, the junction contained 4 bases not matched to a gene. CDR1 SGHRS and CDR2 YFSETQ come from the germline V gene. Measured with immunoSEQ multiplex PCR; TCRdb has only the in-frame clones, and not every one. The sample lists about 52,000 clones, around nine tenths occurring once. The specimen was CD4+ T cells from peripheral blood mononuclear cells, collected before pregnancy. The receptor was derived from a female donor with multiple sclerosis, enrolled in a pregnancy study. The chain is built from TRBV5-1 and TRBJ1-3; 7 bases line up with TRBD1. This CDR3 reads CASSAGQVSGNTIYF. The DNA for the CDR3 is TGCGCCAGCAGCGCCGGACAGGTCTCTGGAAACACCATATATTTT. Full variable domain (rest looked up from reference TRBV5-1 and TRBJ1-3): KAGVTQTPRYLIKTRGQQVTLSCSPISGHRSVSWYQQTPGQGLQFLFEYFSETQRNKGNFPGRFSGRQFSNSRSEMNVSTLELGDSALYLCASSAGQVSGNTIYFGEGSWLTVV.